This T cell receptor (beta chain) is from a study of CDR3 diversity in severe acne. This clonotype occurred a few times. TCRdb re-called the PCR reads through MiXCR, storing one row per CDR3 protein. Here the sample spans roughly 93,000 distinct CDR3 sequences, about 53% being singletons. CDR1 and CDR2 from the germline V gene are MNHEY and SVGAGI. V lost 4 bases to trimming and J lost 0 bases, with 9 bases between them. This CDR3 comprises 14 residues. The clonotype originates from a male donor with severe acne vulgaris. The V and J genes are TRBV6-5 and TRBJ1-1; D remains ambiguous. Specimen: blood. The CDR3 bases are TGTGCCAGCAGTTTTGTCAGCATGAACACTGAAGCTTTCTTT. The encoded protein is CASSFVSMNTEAFF.